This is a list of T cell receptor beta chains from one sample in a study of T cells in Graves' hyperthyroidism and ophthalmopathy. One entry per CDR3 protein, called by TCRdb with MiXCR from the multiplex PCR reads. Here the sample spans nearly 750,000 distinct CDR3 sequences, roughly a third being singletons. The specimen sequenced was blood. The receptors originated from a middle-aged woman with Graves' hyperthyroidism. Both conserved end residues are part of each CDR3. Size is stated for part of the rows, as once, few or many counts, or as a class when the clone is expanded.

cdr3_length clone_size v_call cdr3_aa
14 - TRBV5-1 CASSLAASGGTQYF
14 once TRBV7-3 CASSSRHGNTEAFF
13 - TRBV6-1 CASTHESNQPQHF
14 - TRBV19 CASSIGVGKYGYTF
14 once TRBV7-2 CASKSGTSGNTIYF
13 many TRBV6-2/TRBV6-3 CASSWAGQETQYF
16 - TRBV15 CATGRDRGQRFQPQHF
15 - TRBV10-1 CASSESGTPGNTIYF
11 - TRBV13 CASSSGIEQYF
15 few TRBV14 CASSPGAFLNTEAFF
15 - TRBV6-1 CASSGLRVLIETQYF
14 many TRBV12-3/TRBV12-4 CASRQGQGSQPQHF
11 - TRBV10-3 CAIQGDQPQHF
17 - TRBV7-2 CASSLVGSFQFNTEASF
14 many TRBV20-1 CSACSFSGSTEQYF
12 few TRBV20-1 CSAGQGIHEQFF
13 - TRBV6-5 CASSYGTGREAFF
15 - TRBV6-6 CASSYKDTSNYGYTF
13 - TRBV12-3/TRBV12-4 CASGDSYNEKLFF
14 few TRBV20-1 CSASWGIPNTEAFF
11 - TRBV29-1 CSSAGAETQYF
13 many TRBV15 CATSRGQNSPLHF